The clone carrying this TCR beta chain has just a few counts. The antigen is unknown. Germline V gene data show CDR1 as SGHAT and CDR2 as FQNNGV. The CDR3 consists of 14 residues. V dropped 2 bases and J dropped 8; count of bases not matched to a gene: 7. 13 Jbeta primers and 60 Vbeta primers were used for the PCR. Clones were read by immunoSEQ multiplex PCR, and TCRdb kept only the in-frame ones, dropping some. The repertoire includes about 210,000 clones, roughly four fifths of them detected once, and approximately 3.6% sits in the top ten. These data originate in a study of cytomegalovirus exposure and HLA in healthy donors. General study findings and limits: Reports described diagnosis of cytomegalovirus status by the classifier as highly specific and sensitive. TCR beta V- and J-gene trimming was later associated with a missense DCLRE1C variant. In a later analysis, HLA-associated TCR beta chains were more clonally expanded than equally common others.

This sequence was found in a man aged 35 to 55 in good health and CMV-seropositive. The rearrangement uses TRBV11-2 and TRBJ1-2, with TRBD1 matching over 8 bases. The sample was PBMCs. The CDR3 sequence is CASSLSQGAHGYTF. The CDR3 DNA sequence: TGTGCCAGCAGCTTATCTCAGGGGGCGCACGGCTACACCTTC.